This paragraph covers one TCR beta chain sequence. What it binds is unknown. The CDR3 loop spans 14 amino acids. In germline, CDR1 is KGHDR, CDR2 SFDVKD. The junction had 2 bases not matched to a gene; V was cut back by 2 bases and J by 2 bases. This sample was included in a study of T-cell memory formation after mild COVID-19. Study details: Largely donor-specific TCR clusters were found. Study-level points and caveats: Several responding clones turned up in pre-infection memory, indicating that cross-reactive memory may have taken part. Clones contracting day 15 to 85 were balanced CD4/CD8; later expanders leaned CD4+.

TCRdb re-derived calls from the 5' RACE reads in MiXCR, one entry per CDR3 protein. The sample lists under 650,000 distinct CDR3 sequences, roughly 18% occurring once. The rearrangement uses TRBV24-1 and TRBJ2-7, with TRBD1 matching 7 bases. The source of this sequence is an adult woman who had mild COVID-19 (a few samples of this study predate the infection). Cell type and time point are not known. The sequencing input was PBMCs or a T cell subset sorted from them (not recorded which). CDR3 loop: CATSDSTGAYEQYF. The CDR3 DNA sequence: TGTGCCACCAGTGATTCTACAGGGGCCTACGAGCAGTACTTC.